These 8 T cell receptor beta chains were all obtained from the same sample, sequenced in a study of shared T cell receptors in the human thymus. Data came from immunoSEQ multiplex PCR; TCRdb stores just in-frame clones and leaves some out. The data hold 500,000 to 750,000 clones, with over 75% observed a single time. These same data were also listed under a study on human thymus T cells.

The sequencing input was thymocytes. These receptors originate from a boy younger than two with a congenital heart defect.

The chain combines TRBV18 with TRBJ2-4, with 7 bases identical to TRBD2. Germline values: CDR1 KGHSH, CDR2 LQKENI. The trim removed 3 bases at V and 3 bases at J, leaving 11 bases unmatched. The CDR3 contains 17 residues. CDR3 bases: TGTGCCAGCTCACCTATTTCGAGAGGGGAGGGCAAAAACATTCAGTACTTC. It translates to CASSPISRGEGKNIQYF.

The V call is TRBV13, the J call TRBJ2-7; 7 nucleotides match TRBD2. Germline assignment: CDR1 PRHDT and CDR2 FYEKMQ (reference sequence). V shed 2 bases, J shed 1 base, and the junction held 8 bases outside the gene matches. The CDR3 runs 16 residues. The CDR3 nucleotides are TGTGCCAGCAGCTTACGCCGGGGGAGGGATTCCTACGAGCAGTACTTC. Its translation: CASSLRRGRDSYEQYF.

CDR3 nucleotide sequence: TGTGCCAGCAGCTTGGAGCGGTTGGAAACAGATACGCAGTATTTT. Amino acid sequence: CASSLERLETDTQYF. The chain combines TRBV5-5 with TRBJ2-3; a weak D match, TRBD2 (5 bases). Trimming shortened V by 0 bases and J by 3 bases, and 11 bases separated the two germline ends. The CDR3 sequence is 15 residues long. Germline CDR1 is SGHKS and CDR2 is YYEKEE (reference sequence).

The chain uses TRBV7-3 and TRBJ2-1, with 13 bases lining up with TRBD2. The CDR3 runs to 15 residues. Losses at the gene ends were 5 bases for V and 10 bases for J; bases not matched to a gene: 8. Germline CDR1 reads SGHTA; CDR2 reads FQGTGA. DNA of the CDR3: TGTGCCAGCAGCGCAACTAGCGGGAGGGCCGAGGAGCAGTTCTTC. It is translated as CASSATSGRAEEQFF. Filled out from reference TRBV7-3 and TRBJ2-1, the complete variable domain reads GAGVSQTPSNKVTEKGKYVELRCDPISGHTALYWYRQSLGQGPEFLIYFQGTGAADDSGLPNDRFFAVRPEGSVSTLKIQRTERGDSAVYLCASSATSGRAEEQFFGPGTRLTVL.

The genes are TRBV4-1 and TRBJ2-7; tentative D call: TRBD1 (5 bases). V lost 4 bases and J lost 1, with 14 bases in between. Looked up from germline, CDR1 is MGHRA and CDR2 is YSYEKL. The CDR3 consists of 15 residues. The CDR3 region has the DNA TGCGCCAGCAGCCGTAAACAGGCACCTTCCTACGAGCAGTACTTC. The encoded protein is CASSRKQAPSYEQYF.

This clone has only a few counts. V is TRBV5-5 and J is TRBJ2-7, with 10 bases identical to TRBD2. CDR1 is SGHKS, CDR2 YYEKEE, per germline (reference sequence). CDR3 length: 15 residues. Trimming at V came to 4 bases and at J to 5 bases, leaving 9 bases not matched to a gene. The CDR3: CASSPGSGRSHEQYF. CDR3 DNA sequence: TGTGCCAGCAGCCCAGGTAGCGGGAGGTCCCACGAGCAGTACTTC.

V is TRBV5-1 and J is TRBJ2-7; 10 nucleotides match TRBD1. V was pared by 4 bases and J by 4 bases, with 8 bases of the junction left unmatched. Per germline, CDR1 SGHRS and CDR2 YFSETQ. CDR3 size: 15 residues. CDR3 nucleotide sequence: TGCGCCAGCAGCCGGGACAGGGGCAGAATGTACGAGCAGTACTTC. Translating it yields CASSRDRGRMYEQYF. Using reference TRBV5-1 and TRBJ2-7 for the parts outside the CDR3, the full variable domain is KAGVTQTPRYLIKTRGQQVTLSCSPISGHRSVSWYQQTPGQGLQFLFEYFSETQRNKGNFPGRFSGRQFSNSRSEMNVSTLELGDSALYLCASSRDRGRMYEQYFGPGTRLTVT.

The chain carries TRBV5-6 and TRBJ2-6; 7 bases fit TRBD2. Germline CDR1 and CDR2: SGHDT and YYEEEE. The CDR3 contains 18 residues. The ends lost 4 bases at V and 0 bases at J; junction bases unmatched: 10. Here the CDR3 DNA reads TGTGCCAGCAGCCCCGAACGGGACTACCGCTCTGGGGCCAACGTCCTGACTTTC. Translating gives CASSPERDYRSGANVLTF.